One sample yielded the 29 T cell receptor beta chains listed below, sequenced in a study of cytomegalovirus exposure and HLA in healthy donors. The primer mix had 60 Vbeta and 13 Jbeta primers. Sequenced by immunoSEQ multiplex PCR; TCRdb stores in-frame clones only, minus some. The data show 150,000 or so clones, roughly four fifths seen once. Sequences were obtained from PBMCs. The receptors were sampled from a man aged 50 to 60 in good health and CMV-seropositive.

This chain links TRBV27 with TRBJ1-2; D uncertain. Germline V gene data show CDR1 as MNHEY and CDR2 as SMNVEV (reference sequence). The CDR3 contains 12 residues. V lost 5 bases and J lost 2, with 6 bases in between. The CDR3 nucleotides are TGTGCCAGCAGTATGGAGAACTATGGCTACACCTTC. Translating gives CASSMENYGYTF.

This clone was seen a few times. The chain links TRBV7-8 to TRBJ1-2; tentatively, D is TRBD1 (5 bases). Per the germline V gene, CDR1 is SGHVS and CDR2 is FQNEAQ. CDR3 length: 15 amino acids. V lost 2 bases and J 4 bases, leaving 14 bases between the germline ends. CDR3 protein: CASSLQLETVYGYTF. CDR3 nucleotide sequence: TGTGCCAGCAGCTTACAACTTGAGACAGTCTATGGCTACACCTTC.

V gene TRBV28 combines with J gene TRBJ1-5, with D hard to call. The germline CDR1 and CDR2 sequences are MDHEN and SYDVKM. The V end lost 2 bases, the J end lost 9 bases, and 8 bases lay between the germline ends. This CDR3 contains 12 residues. The CDR3 region has the DNA TGTGCCAGCAGTTTACCTACCCGGCCCCAGCATTTT. Its translation is CASSLPTRPQHF. Looking up the rest from reference TRBV28 and TRBJ1-5 gives the full variable domain: DVKVTQSSRYLVKRTGEKVFLECVQDMDHENMFWYRQDPGLGLRLIYFSYDVKMKEKGDIPEGYSVSREKKERFSLILESASTNQTSMYLCASSLPTRPQHFGDGTRLSIL.

The chain combines TRBV5-5 with TRBJ2-1, with 7 positions matching TRBD2. With 0 bases clipped from V and 3 bases from J, the junction kept 9 bases outside the gene matches. This CDR3 region has 17 residues. Per germline, CDR1 SGHKS and CDR2 YYEKEE (reference sequence). The CDR3 DNA reads as TGTGCCAGCAGCTTGGACGGGGAGGGACGGTACTACAATGAGCAGTTCTTC. Protein product: CASSLDGEGRYYNEQFF.

The chain combines TRBV7-2 with TRBJ1-5; 7 nucleotides align to TRBD1. Germline CDR1 is SGHTA and CDR2 is FQGNSA. V was clipped by 1 base and J by 5 bases; unmatched bases: 8. This CDR3 has 16 amino acids. This CDR3 is CASSLDRGYTYQPQHF. CDR3 DNA: TGTGCCAGCAGCTTAGACAGGGGCTATACCTATCAGCCCCAGCATTTT.

The chain uses TRBV19 and TRBJ1-4, with D hard to call. This CDR3 contains 16 residues. Trimming pared 5 bases from V and 0 bases from J, leaving 13 bases between. Germline CDR1 and CDR2: LNHDA and SQIVND (reference sequence). The CDR3 here is CASSPRTGTTNEKLFF. The CDR3 DNA sequence: TGTGCCAGTAGTCCCCGGACGGGAACAACTAATGAAAAACTGTTTTTT.

The CDR3, as DNA: TGTGCCAGCAGTTTAGCGGTTGAACTTTCCTACGAGCAGTACTTC. Translation: CASSLAVELSYEQYF. This sequence joins TRBV27 and TRBJ2-7; no definite D call. CDR1 is MNHEY and CDR2 is SMNVEV in the germline V gene (reference sequence). Trimming cost V 2 bases and J 1 base, with 12 bases left between them. The CDR3 sequence is 15 residues long.

A few counts support this clone. J is TRBJ2-5 and V is TRBV5-6, with 9 bases matching TRBD1. V shed 4 bases and J 6 bases; nucleotides not matched to a gene: 13. Germline V gives CDR1 SGHDT, CDR2 YYEEEE. The CDR3 has 16 amino acids. The DNA for the CDR3 is TGTGCCAGCAGCCCGAAAGGAACAGGGGGCGTGAAGACCCAGTACTTC. It translates to CASSPKGTGGVKTQYF.

This clone was counted once. The rearrangement links TRBV5-1 to TRBJ1-2; TRBD1 agrees at 7 bases. Per the germline V gene, CDR1 is SGHRS and CDR2 is YFSETQ. CDR3 length: 17 residues. The junction had 14 bases not matched to a gene; V was cut back by 4 bases and J by 2 bases. This chain's CDR3 is CASSDDRETYHNYGYTF. In DNA form, the CDR3 reads TGCGCCAGCAGCGACGACAGGGAAACCTACCACAACTATGGCTACACCTTC.

The CDR3 protein is CASTHTGGANTEAFF. In DNA, the CDR3 is TGTGCCAGCACCCACACAGGGGGCGCGAACACTGAAGCTTTCTTT. The rearrangement uses TRBV6-5 and TRBJ1-1, with 9 bases identical to TRBD1. The germline CDR1 and CDR2 sequences are MNHEY and SVGAGI. This CDR3 has 15 amino acids. J gave up 1 base and V 7 bases, and 7 bases lay outside the gene matches.

The count of this clone is one. The chain uses TRBV18 and TRBJ1-4, with a possible D match to TRBD1 (6 bases). Germline values: CDR1 KGHSH, CDR2 LQKENI. This CDR3 comprises 21 residues. The V end lost 3 bases, the J end lost 0 bases, and 26 bases lay between the germline ends. The CDR3 DNA is TGTGCCAGCTCACCCAGCGTAAAAACCGGGACATCCGGGGCAACTAATGAAAAACTGTTTTTT. This translates into CASSPSVKTGTSGATNEKLFF. Combining the CDR3 with reference TRBV18 and TRBJ1-4 gives the whole variable domain NAGVMQNPRHLVRRRGQEARLRCSPMKGHSHVYWYRQLPEEGLKFMVYLQKENIIDESGMPKERFSAEFPKEGPSILRIQQVVRGDSAAYFCASSPSVKTGTSGATNEKLFFGSGTQLSVL.

V and J are TRBV5-3 and TRBJ2-1, with 7 nucleotides matching TRBD2. TRBV5-3 is an ORF, and what it does is uncertain. The V gene end was trimmed by 7 bases and the J gene end by 1 base; junction bases not matched to a gene: 8. This CDR3 is 15 amino acids long. DNA for the CDR3: TGTGCCAGATCCTATGGCGGGGGATCCTACAATGAGCAGTTCTTC. This gives the protein CARSYGGGSYNEQFF.

The genes are TRBV5-4 and TRBJ2-1, with TRBD2 matching over 13 bases. From germline, CDR1 is SGHNT and CDR2 YYREEE (reference sequence). The CDR3 covers 14 residues. V shed 3 bases and J 11 bases; nucleotides not matched to a gene: 5. CDR3 region: CASSSTGTSGKQFF. In DNA, the CDR3 is TGTGCCAGCAGCTCTACCGGGACTAGCGGGAAGCAGTTCTTC.

V gene TRBV11-1 combines with J gene TRBJ1-6, with 10 bases lining up with TRBD1. The V gene's germline CDR1 is SGHAT and CDR2 FQDESV (reference sequence). This CDR3 comprises 17 residues. V dropped 5 bases and J dropped 6; count of bases not matched to a gene: 10. The CDR3 reads CASSQRRDRGFNSPLHF. In DNA form, the CDR3 reads TGTGCCAGCAGCCAACGGAGGGACAGGGGTTTTAATTCACCCCTCCACTTT.

The chain couples TRBV30 to TRBJ2-3, with D possibly matching TRBD2 (6 bases). Germline V gene data show CDR1 as GTSNPN and CDR2 as SVGIG (reference sequence). The CDR3 runs 13 residues. The germline V and J ends were trimmed by 5 bases and 3 bases, with 12 bases remaining between them. This CDR3 reads CAWELAGTDTQYF. The CDR3 bases are TGTGCCTGGGAACTAGCTGGAACAGATACGCAGTATTTT.

This clone came up once. The identical CDR3 is also encoded by other nucleotide sequences in the sample. This chain uses TRBV9 with TRBJ2-3, with a tentative D call TRBD1 (5 bases). The CDR3 extends over 16 amino acids. V gave up 2 bases and J gave up 0 bases, with 13 bases separating them. The germline V gene encodes CDR1 SGDLS and CDR2 YYNGEE. The CDR3 reads CASSVQGGVSTDTQYF. In nucleotides, the CDR3 is TGTGCCAGCAGCGTCCAGGGTGGGGTTAGCACAGATACGCAGTATTTT.

A few counts support this clone. This chain joins TRBV12-1 and TRBJ2-3; the table's D gene call, TRBD2, was not cross checked with the DNA. TRBV12-1 is annotated as a pseudogene. The CDR3 has 18 amino acids. CDR3 nucleotide sequence: TGTGCCAGCAGCTTTTATGAGGCATGGCGAGAATGGACAGATACGCAGTATTTT. Translated, it gives CASSFYEAWREWTDTQYF.

Concerning this clone: One junction end does not reproduce the germline sequence, and a read error may be involved. The V call is TRBV7-9, the J call TRBJ2-7; 9 bases line up with TRBD1. From germline, CDR1 is SEHNR and CDR2 FQNEAQ (reference sequence). CDR3 length equals 14 residues. The CDR3 bases are TGTTCCAGCACCCCCGGGACAGGGACCTACGAGCAGTACTTC. It yields the protein CSSTPGTGTYEQYF.

This clone has only a few counts. The rearrangement links TRBV7-2 to TRBJ2-2; D possibly corresponds to TRBD2 (6 bases). The germline V gene has CDR1 SGHTA and CDR2 FQGNSA. The V and J ends lost 2 bases and 1 base respectively, with 11 bases between them. This CDR3 is 16 amino acids long. The CDR3 spells CASSLRGSGNTGELFF. CDR3 coding DNA: TGTGCCAGCAGCTTACGGGGTAGCGGGAACACCGGGGAGCTGTTTTTT.

The V gene is TRBV4-1, the J gene TRBJ2-7; TRBD2 is a possible D gene (6 bases). Per germline, CDR1 MGHRA and CDR2 YSYEKL. This CDR3 is built from 14 residues. Trimming removed 6 bases from V and 7 bases from J, with 19 bases in between. The CDR3 nucleotides are TGCGCCAGCAGTCCCGGGACTCCGGATCGGGAGCAGTACTTC. The encoded protein is CASSPGTPDREQYF.

This sequence joins TRBV6-4 and TRBJ2-3, with 8 nucleotides matching TRBD1. CDR3 length: 15 residues. After removal of 4 bases from V and 4 bases from J, the junction contained 7 bases not matched to a gene. Germline lookup yields CDR1 MRHNA and CDR2 SNTAGT. CDR3 amino acids: CASSVGGQGPDTQYF. In DNA form, the CDR3 reads TGTGCCAGCAGTGTTGGAGGACAGGGTCCAGATACGCAGTATTTT.

The gene calls are TRBV13 and TRBJ2-3, with D uncertain. The V gene lost 3 bases and the J gene lost 0 bases, with 10 bases spanning the gap. The CDR3 loop spans 15 amino acids. From germline, CDR1 is PRHDT and CDR2 FYEKMQ (reference sequence). CDR3 sequence reads: CASSLRRHSTDTQYF. The CDR3 DNA is TGTGCCAGCAGCTTGCGACGACATAGCACAGATACGCAGTATTTT.

This chain links TRBV29-1 with TRBJ2-7, with 7 bases fitting TRBD1. The CDR3 is made up of 12 amino acids. Trimming took 6 bases from V and 2 from J; bases not matched to a gene: 4. The germline V gene encodes CDR1 SQVTM and CDR2 ANQGSEA. This CDR3 is CSVLTGTYEQYF. The CDR3 DNA reads TGCAGCGTCCTGACAGGGACCTACGAGCAGTACTTC.

This clone was detected once. The chain carries TRBV9 and TRBJ1-4; no definite D call. Germline CDR1 and CDR2: SGDLS and YYNGEE. Trimming shortened V by 0 bases and J by 0 bases, and 9 bases separated the two germline ends. This CDR3 region has 16 residues. CDR3 coding DNA: TGTGCCAGCAGCGTAGGTACACTAGCAACTAATGAAAAACTGTTTTTT. It is translated as CASSVGTLATNEKLFF.

V usage is TRBV4-2 and J usage is TRBJ1-2, with TRBD1 as a possible D gene (5 bases). The V and J ends lost 3 bases and 1 base respectively, with 9 bases between them. The V gene's germline CDR1 is LGHNA and CDR2 YNFKEQ. CDR3 length equals 14 residues. The CDR3 coding sequence is TGTGCCAGCAGCCAGGAGGGACTTAACTATGGCTACACCTTC. It encodes CASSQEGLNYGYTF.

The chain has TRBV4-2 and TRBJ2-5; 12 positions agree with TRBD1. Germline CDR1 LGHNA, CDR2 YNFKEQ. This CDR3 contains 16 residues. V shed 3 bases, J shed 4 bases, and the junction held 6 bases outside the gene matches. The CDR3 sequence is CASSQVGQGAGETQYF. The CDR3 nucleotides are TGTGCCAGCAGCCAGGTGGGACAGGGGGCTGGAGAGACCCAGTACTTC.

V gene TRBV9 combines with J gene TRBJ2-1; 7 positions agree with TRBD2. V lost 1 base to trimming and J lost 10 bases; unmatched junction nucleotides: 5. Germline V gives CDR1 SGDLS, CDR2 YYNGEE. The CDR3 loop spans 13 amino acids. The CDR3: CASSVIAGSEQFF. CDR3 sequence (DNA): TGTGCCAGCAGCGTAATAGCGGGCTCGGAGCAGTTCTTC.

The J gene is TRBJ2-5, the V gene TRBV6-6; 9 nucleotides align to TRBD2. Trimming removed 6 bases from V and 1 base from J; junction bases left unmatched: 3. The CDR3 runs 14 residues. Germline CDR1 is MNHNY and CDR2 is SVGAGI (reference sequence). The CDR3, as DNA: TGTGCCAGCAGACCGACTAGCGGCCAAGAGACCCAGTACTTC. It translates to CASRPTSGQETQYF.

The chain combines TRBV5-1 with TRBJ2-1; 7 positions agree with TRBD2. The CDR3 consists of 16 residues. The germline V gene has CDR1 SGHRS and CDR2 YFSETQ. V lost 4 bases to trimming and J lost 6 bases; unmatched junction nucleotides: 13. CDR3 sequence (DNA): TGCGCCAGCAGCCAAGAGTTAGGACTAGTACCCAATGAGCAGTTCTTC. This translates into CASSQELGLVPNEQFF.